This TCR beta chain was documented in a study of cytomegalovirus exposure and HLA in healthy donors. Study findings and constraints: A link between a missense DCLRE1C variant and TCR beta V- and J-gene trimming emerged from a later analysis.

V lost 5 bases, J lost 3 bases, and 17 bases lay in between. This CDR3 spans 16 amino acids. Germline V gene data show CDR1 as SGHVS and CDR2 as FNYEAQ. Both 60 Vbeta primers and 13 Jbeta primers went into the PCR. Here immunoSEQ multiplex PCR was the method, and the copy in TCRdb shows in-frame clones only, minus some. The profile shows tens of thousands of clones, less than 70% of them singletons. On this clone: The antigen is undetermined.

Specimen: PBMCs. This receptor was identified in a woman aged 45-65 years in good health and CMV-seronegative. V and J are TRBV7-6 and TRBJ2-1, with D perhaps matching TRBD1 (6 bases). The chain's CDR3 is CASSLTVVQGYNEQFF. Here the CDR3 DNA reads TGTGCCAGCAGCCTCACAGTGGTACAGGGCTACAATGAGCAGTTCTTC.